Listed below are T cell receptor beta chains from one sample, sequenced in a study of cytomegalovirus exposure and HLA in healthy donors. Sequenced by immunoSEQ multiplex PCR; TCRdb stores in-frame clones only, minus some. The sample has approximately 240,000 clones; 82% are singletons. The specimen was PBMCs. The receptors were sampled from a woman between 35 and 50 years old in good health and CMV-seropositive. Each CDR3 is given with its conserved first and last residue. D genes are given only for firm matches. A clone size is listed for some rows: how often the clone was seen (once, few, many), or a class if it is expanded.

d_call,v_call,clone_size,j_call,cdr3_nt,cdr3_aa
NA,TRBV2,NA,TRBJ1-2,TGTGCCAGCAGTGAAATTGTAGGGAAAAGAAGGGACTACTATGGCTACACCTTC,CASSEIVGKRRDYYGYTF
NA,TRBV29-1,NA,TRBJ1-2,TGCAGCGTTGAAAGGGAGGGGTATGGCTACACCTTC,CSVEREGYGYTF
NA,TRBV5-4,NA,TRBJ2-2,TGTGCCAGCAGCCGACCGGGGGATTTGAACACCGGGGAGCTGTTTTTT,CASSRPGDLNTGELFF
TRBD2,TRBV9,NA,TRBJ2-1,TGTGCCAGCAGCGGCACTAGCGGGAGGGCCGCTGAGCAGTTCTTC,CASSGTSGRAAEQFF
NA,TRBV7-2,NA,TRBJ2-7,TGTGCCAGCAGCTCGGTGCCAAACGAGCAGTACTTC,CASSSVPNEQYF
TRBD2,TRBV11-2,NA,TRBJ2-7,TGTGCCAGCAGCCCCCTAGCGGGAGTTTTCTACGAGCAGTACTTC,CASSPLAGVFYEQYF
TRBD1,TRBV2,once,TRBJ1-5,TGTGCCAGCAGTCCGGACAGGGCAAATCAGCCCCAGCATTTT,CASSPDRANQPQHF
TRBD1,TRBV29-1,few,TRBJ1-2,TGCAGCGTTGAATTTTTGCTTGGGACAGGGGAAGGCTACACCTTC,CSVEFLLGTGEGYTF
NA,TRBV5-4,NA,TRBJ2-1,TGTGCCAGCAGCTTGGATGCGAGAGCCTACAATGAGCAGTTCTTC,CASSLDARAYNEQFF
TRBD1,TRBV4-3,once,TRBJ2-1,TGCGCCAGCAGCCAAGTTCGTGACAGGGAGTGGGGATCCTACAATGAGCAGTTCTTC,CASSQVRDREWGSYNEQFF
TRBD1,TRBV5-4,NA,TRBJ1-1,TGTGCCAGCAGCTTCCGGGACAGGAACACTGAAGCTTTCTTT,CASSFRDRNTEAFF
TRBD2,TRBV7-8,NA,TRBJ2-3,TGTGCCAGCAGCTTAGGAGGCGGGAGGGGTGGCGCAGATACGCAGTATTTT,CASSLGGGRGGADTQYF
TRBD2,TRBV5-1,NA,TRBJ2-1,TGCGCCAGCAAGGCCAGCGGGAGCTATGAGCAGTTCTTC,CASKASGSYEQFF
TRBD1,TRBV5-1,NA,TRBJ1-1,TGCGCCAGCACCCTAAGTGGTGGCAGGGGGTTCTTTGAAGCTTTCTTT,CASTLSGGRGFFEAFF
NA,TRBV30,NA,TRBJ2-2,TGTGCCTGGAGGCCCAGGGGGGCGGGGATTCGGGAGCTGTTTTTT,CAWRPRGAGIRELFF
NA,TRBV11-2,few,TRBJ1-1,TGTGCCAGCAGCTTAGGGAGGGGGGGCGTGTGGACTGAAGCTTTCTTT,CASSLGRGGVWTEAFF
TRBD1,TRBV10-3,NA,TRBJ1-2,TGTGCCATCAGATCAGGGGGCTCGGACTATGGCTACACCTTC,CAIRSGGSDYGYTF
TRBD2,TRBV7-9,NA,TRBJ2-3,TGTGCCAGCAGCTTGGGAGGGACTAGCGGTACCACAGATACGCAGTATTTT,CASSLGGTSGTTDTQYF
TRBD2,TRBV30,once,TRBJ2-3,TGTGCCTGGAATCGCGGGAGGGCTAGCACAGATACGCAGTATTTT,CAWNRGRASTDTQYF
NA,TRBV7-9,few,TRBJ2-1,TGTGCCAGCAGCTTCCGCAGGGGAAATGAGCAGTTCTTC,CASSFRRGNEQFF
TRBD2,TRBV30,few,TRBJ2-1,TGTGCCTGGAGGGGCGGGGGGTGGCAAGAGCAGTTCTTC,CAWRGGGWQEQFF
TRBD2,TRBV7-2,NA,TRBJ2-3,TGTGCCAGCAGCTTAGCCGGGGGGTATGCAACCACAGATACGCAGTATTTT,CASSLAGGYATTDTQYF
TRBD1,TRBV7-9,NA,TRBJ1-6,TGTGCCAGCAGCTTATGGACAGGGTTTGGGCATTCACCCCTCCACTTT,CASSLWTGFGHSPLHF
TRBD1,TRBV29-1,NA,TRBJ1-1,TGCGGATCCACCTTCGGGACAGGGGGCACTGAAGCTTTCTTT,CGSTFGTGGTEAFF
NA,TRBV5-6,NA,TRBJ2-7,TGTGCCAGCAGCACGGGTGCCAGCTATTACGAGCAGTACTTC,CASSTGASYYEQYF
TRBD2,TRBV27,once,TRBJ2-7,TGTGCCAGCGCCTCATCTAGCGGGAGGGCGGGCGAGCAGTACTTC,CASASSSGRAGEQYF
TRBD1,TRBV5-1,NA,TRBJ1-4,TGCGCCAGCAGCTTAGACAGGGACCTTTCGGAAAAACTGTTTTTT,CASSLDRDLSEKLFF
NA,TRBV9,few,TRBJ1-1,TGTGCCAGCAGCGTAGAATTCTGGGGCTCTGAAGCTTTCTTT,CASSVEFWGSEAFF
NA,TRBV30,NA,TRBJ2-2,TGTGCCTGGAGTGTACTAGTGAACACCGGGGAGCTGTTTTTT,CAWSVLVNTGELFF
TRBD1,TRBV10-3,NA,TRBJ1-1,TGTGCCACACAGGGGGTCACTGAAGCTTTCTTT,CATQGVTEAFF
NA,TRBV27,NA,TRBJ1-6,TGTGCCAGCAGTTTAGGAACGGGTTCACCCCTCCACTTT,CASSLGTGSPLHF
NA,TRBV19,once,TRBJ1-1,TGTGCCAGTAACCGGCAGGGTGTTTACACTGAAGCTTTCTTT,CASNRQGVYTEAFF
NA,TRBV2,NA,TRBJ2-2,TGTGCCAGCAGTGAGATGCAGTCCACCGGGGAGCTGTTTTTT,CASSEMQSTGELFF
NA,TRBV10-3,NA,TRBJ1-1,TGTGCTTCGAGGGAAAGGGCCGAAGCTTTCTTT,CASRERAEAFF
NA,TRBV6-1,NA,TRBJ2-5,TGTGCCAGGGGCAGGGTTTATGGTGAGACCCAGTACTTC,CARGRVYGETQYF
NA,TRBV6-1,NA,TRBJ1-2,TGTGCCAGCAGTGAGGGCAGTAGTAACTATGGCTACACCTTC,CASSEGSSNYGYTF
NA,TRBV27,NA,TRBJ2-7,TGTGCCAGCAGTTTCAGGCGGGGCTCCTACGAGCAGTACTTC,CASSFRRGSYEQYF
TRBD1,TRBV7-9,NA,TRBJ2-7,TGTGCCAGCAGCCTCGGGGCCGGGACAGGTCTATCTCCGACGGGCGAGCAGTACTTC,CASSLGAGTGLSPTGEQYF
NA,TRBV9,NA,TRBJ1-6,TGTGCCAGCAGCGTAGGAGGGGGGGCTAATTCACCCCTCCACTTT,CASSVGGGANSPLHF
NA,TRBV7-2,NA,TRBJ2-5,TGTGCCAGCAGCTTTAGCGGAGAGACCCAGTACTTC,CASSFSGETQYF
NA,TRBV7-2,NA,TRBJ1-1,TGTGCCAGCAGCTTGTTTCCCCGGGACACTGAAGCTTTCTTT,CASSLFPRDTEAFF
TRBD1,TRBV9,NA,TRBJ1-5,TGTGCCAGCAGCCCGGGACAGGGAGGCTATAGCAATCAGCCCCAGCATTTT,CASSPGQGGYSNQPQHF
NA,TRBV13,NA,TRBJ1-1,TGTGCCAGCAGCCCACAGGGACCCAGGAACACTGAAGCTTTCTTT,CASSPQGPRNTEAFF
NA,TRBV19,NA,TRBJ1-1,TGTGCCAGTAGACTACAGGGTGGGACTGAAGCTTTCTTT,CASRLQGGTEAFF
TRBD1,TRBV10-2,NA,TRBJ1-4,TGCGCCAGCAGGCCCGGGACAGGGCTTGTTGGGGGTGAAAAACTGTTTTTT,CASRPGTGLVGGEKLFF
NA,TRBV19,NA,TRBJ1-1,TGTGCCAGTAGTATCCAGGGTACTACTGAAGCTTTCTTT,CASSIQGTTEAFF
NA,TRBV7-2,NA,TRBJ2-1,TGTGCCAGCAGCTTCCTAGAACCTCAGTTCTTC,CASSFLEPQFF
NA,TRBV2,NA,TRBJ2-7,TGTGCCAGCAGTGACAGGGGAGAGGAGCAGTACTTC,CASSDRGEEQYF
NA,TRBV5-6,few,TRBJ1-2,TGTGCCAGCAGCCCGGCGGCAGGGCCTCATGGCTACACCTTC,CASSPAAGPHGYTF
TRBD1,TRBV5-8,NA,TRBJ2-1,TGTGCCAGCAGCAATAGACAGGGGAACTACAATGAGCAGTTCTTC,CASSNRQGNYNEQFF